There are many counts of the clone carrying this TCR beta chain. Its antigen is currently unknown. The study made its TCR cDNA through 5'RACE template switching. That step introduced a universal primer site along with UMIs. MiXCR was run by TCRdb on the 5' RACE reads, yielding one entry per CDR3 protein. The sample records about 400,000 distinct CDR3 sequences, roughly 6.2% being singletons. Trimming shortened V by 3 bases and J by 7 bases, and 13 bases separated the two germline ends. The CDR3 runs 13 residues. Germline V CDR1 and CDR2: KGHSH, LQKENI. The record originates from a study of T cells after yellow fever vaccination. Study outcomes and limitations: Clones that expanded after primary vaccination mostly reappeared after the booster (less than 98% CD4, about 91% CD8).

This material consisted of PBMCs, taken 5 days after the yellow fever booster vaccination. The chain is built from TRBV18 and TRBJ2-7; a possible D gene is TRBD2 (5 bases). This clonotype was obtained from a man aged 25-45 years who received the YFV17D yellow fever vaccine. Here the CDR3 reads CASSPSARSEQYF. The CDR3 DNA is TGTGCCAGCTCACCTAGCGCCAGGTCGGAGCAGTACTTC.